These 29 T cell receptor beta chains were sequenced from one sample in a study of blood T cell repertoires in COVID-19. Produced via immunoSEQ multiplex PCR; TCRdb's table is partial and in-frame only. The profile covers approximately 250,000 clones, with approximately 89% appearing a single time and over 2.5% taken by the ten largest. The sequenced sample consisted of PBMCs or T cells enriched from blood (not recorded which). These receptor sequences come from a woman aged 40 to 49 who had been exposed to COVID-19.

V usage is TRBV29-1 and J usage is TRBJ1-2; tentative D call: TRBD1 (5 bases). The CDR3 totals 12 residues. The germline V and J ends were trimmed by 5 bases and 4 bases, with 11 bases remaining between them. The germline V gene encodes CDR1 SQVTM and CDR2 ANQGSEA. CDR3 DNA: TGCAGCGTTCTGACAGAACCCTATGGCTACACCTTC. Protein sequence: CSVLTEPYGYTF. Supplemented by reference TRBV29-1 and TRBJ1-2, the full variable domain reads SAVISQKPSRDICQRGTSLTIQCQVDSQVTMMFWYRQQPGQSLTLIATANQGSEATYESGFVIDKFPISRPNLTFSTLTVSNMSPEDSSIYLCSVLTEPYGYTFGSGTRLTVV.

The CDR3 spells CASSSGGAGASTEAFF. The CDR3 DNA reads TGCGCCAGCAGCTCCGGCGGGGCTGGGGCTTCCACTGAAGCTTTCTTT. This chain links TRBV5-1 with TRBJ1-1; perhaps TRBD1 as D (5 bases). Trimming shortened V by 3 bases and J by 4 bases, and 19 bases separated the two germline ends. Per the germline V gene, CDR1 is SGHRS and CDR2 is YFSETQ. The CDR3 extends over 16 amino acids.

The chain combines TRBV28 with TRBJ1-4; 12 positions agree with TRBD1. Unmatched junction bases numbered 7, after V lost 3 bases and J lost 8 bases. Germline V lookup: CDR1 MDHEN, CDR2 SYDVKM. This CDR3 contains 16 residues. DNA of the CDR3: TGTGCCAGCAGTTTCCCACCTGGGACAGGGGGCGAAAAACTGTTTTTT. Its translation is CASSFPPGTGGEKLFF.

The rearrangement links TRBV10-3 to TRBJ2-2; TRBD2 aligns across 7 bases. This CDR3 is 16 amino acids long. The germline CDR1 and CDR2 sequences are ENHRY and SYGVKD. After removal of 6 bases from V and 2 bases from J, the junction contained 9 bases not matched to a gene. Written as DNA, the CDR3 is TGTGCCATCAGCCTAGGGGCTAGCGGCAACACCGGGGAGCTGTTTTTT. Translating it yields CAISLGASGNTGELFF.

The chain has TRBV4-1 and TRBJ1-1; a possible D gene is TRBD1 (5 bases). CDR1 and CDR2 (germline): MGHRA, YSYEKL. The V and J ends lost 4 bases and 1 base respectively, with 10 bases between them. The CDR3 length is 14 residues. This CDR3 is CASSPRDTNTEAFF. The CDR3 DNA is TGCGCCAGCAGCCCCAGGGATACGAACACTGAAGCTTTCTTT.

J is TRBJ1-2 and V is TRBV6-2 or TRBV6-3; perhaps TRBD1 as D (6 bases). CDR1 is MNHEY and CDR2 is SVGEGT in the germline V gene. The CDR3 is made up of 13 amino acids. V gave up 1 base and J gave up 7 bases, with 10 bases separating them. CDR3 in DNA: TGTGCCAGCAGTTACTGGACAGCGGCTGGCTACACCTTC. Protein product: CASSYWTAAGYTF.

The chain is built from TRBV5-4 and TRBJ1-4; 7 bases are a match to TRBD1. The V gene end was trimmed by 5 bases and the J gene end by 4 bases; junction bases not matched to a gene: 5. CDR1 and CDR2 from the germline V gene are SGHNT and YYREEE (reference sequence). This CDR3 has 14 amino acids. The DNA of the CDR3 is TGTGCCAGCAGAAAAGACAGGGATAATGAAAAACTGTTTTTT. Translating it yields CASRKDRDNEKLFF.

The V gene is TRBV2, the J gene TRBJ1-5; 12 bases map to TRBD1. Trimming removed 7 bases from V and 7 bases from J; junction bases left unmatched: 8. Germline V gene sequence: CDR1 SNHLY, CDR2 FYNNEI. The CDR3 consists of 15 residues. The CDR3 protein is CASTPGQGAGQPQHF. In DNA form, the CDR3 reads TGTGCCAGCACACCGGGACAGGGGGCCGGGCAGCCCCAGCATTTT.

The chain uses TRBV27 and TRBJ2-5; TRBD2 matches 8 bases. Germline lookup yields CDR1 MNHEY and CDR2 SMNVEV (reference sequence). V dropped 5 bases and J dropped 1; count of bases not matched to a gene: 9. CDR3 size: 16 residues. The CDR3 DNA sequence: TGTGCCAGCAGTCCTGGAGCCGGGGGGGTCCAAGAGACCCAGTACTTC. This gives the protein CASSPGAGGVQETQYF.

The V gene is TRBV15, the J gene TRBJ2-2; D is perhaps TRBD2 (6 bases). The CDR3 covers 16 residues. V was trimmed by 0 bases and J by 1 base, leaving 9 bases between them. From germline, CDR1 is LNHNV and CDR2 YYDKDF (reference sequence). CDR3 nucleotide sequence: TGTGCCACCAGCAGAGATCCGGGACTGAACACCGGGGAGCTGTTTTTT. It encodes CATSRDPGLNTGELFF.

In this sample, this clone turned up once. V is TRBV3-1 (or the pseudogene TRBV3-2) and J is TRBJ2-2; TRBD2 aligns across 15 bases. Germline lookup yields CDR1 LGHDT and CDR2 YNNKEL (reference sequence). The CDR3 spans 18 residues. Trimming removed 4 bases from V and 6 bases from J; junction bases left unmatched: 9. The CDR3 DNA sequence: TGTGCCAGCAGCCCCCGGACTAGCGGGGGGGGGTTGTCCGGGGAGCTGTTTTTT. This translates into CASSPRTSGGGLSGELFF.

This chain connects TRBV4-1 to TRBJ2-1; 11 bases line up with TRBD2. The CDR3 consists of 15 residues. CDR1 MGHRA and CDR2 YSYEKL come from the germline V gene. The trim removed 5 bases at V and 6 bases at J, leaving 6 bases unmatched. The CDR3 DNA reads as TGCGCCAGCAGCTACTCGGGACTAGCGGCCAATGAGCAGTTCTTC. Residues: CASSYSGLAANEQFF.

This clone has at least ten counts. The chain links TRBV18 to TRBJ1-2, with TRBD1 matching over 8 bases. V dropped 1 base and J dropped 4; count of bases not matched to a gene: 8. The CDR3 loop spans 16 amino acids. Looked up from germline, CDR1 is KGHSH and CDR2 is LQKENI. The CDR3 here is CASSPHTGQGGYGYTF. In DNA form, the CDR3 reads TGTGCCAGCTCACCACATACCGGACAGGGCGGCTATGGCTACACCTTC.

This rearrangement joins TRBV29-1 to TRBJ1-1, with 8 bases that match TRBD1. Germline CDR1 and CDR2: SQVTM and ANQGSEA. The CDR3 covers 15 residues. J was trimmed by 4 bases and V by 7 bases; bases with no gene match: 14. The CDR3 protein is CSAEPQGARGTEAFF. The CDR3, as DNA: TGCAGCGCGGAACCCCAGGGGGCCAGGGGCACTGAAGCTTTCTTT.

The J gene is TRBJ2-1, the V gene TRBV7-9; 9 bases map to TRBD2. Germline CDR1 reads SEHNR; CDR2 reads FQNEAQ (reference sequence). The V and J ends lost 6 bases and 0 bases, in that order; junction bases with no gene match: 15. The CDR3 loop spans 19 amino acids. The DNA of the CDR3 is TGTGCCAGCAGTCCAATCACTAGCGGGCGGAACCCCTCCTACAATGAGCAGTTCTTC. Its protein product is CASSPITSGRNPSYNEQFF. The complete variable domain, with remaining parts taken from reference TRBV7-9 and TRBJ2-1, reads DTGVSQNPRHKITKRGQNVTFRCDPISEHNRLYWYRQTLGQGPEFLTYFQNEAQLEKSRLLSDRFSAERPKGSFSTLEIQRTEQGDSAMYLCASSPITSGRNPSYNEQFFGPGTRLTVL.

The chain joins TRBV11-3 to TRBJ2-5; 12 bases fit TRBD2. The CDR3 consists of 16 residues. Germline V CDR1 and CDR2: SGHNT, YENEEA. V was pared by 0 bases and J by 6 bases, with 5 bases of the junction left unmatched. The CDR3 reads CASSLELAGGRKTQYF. CDR3 nucleotide sequence: TGTGCCAGCAGCTTAGAACTAGCGGGAGGTAGAAAGACCCAGTACTTC.

This chain joins TRBV27 and TRBJ2-7, with D possibly being TRBD2 (7 bases). The germline V and J ends were trimmed by 4 bases and 4 bases, with 17 bases remaining between them. Germline V lookup: CDR1 MNHEY, CDR2 SMNVEV (reference sequence). CDR3 length equals 15 residues. The CDR3 coding sequence is TGTGCCAGCAGTTACCAAGGGGGGGGATTGTACGAGCAGTACTTC. It is translated as CASSYQGGGLYEQYF.

The chain couples TRBV5-6 to TRBJ2-1; weak D call: TRBD2 (7 bases). Between the trimmed V and J ends, which lost 1 base and 0 bases, there was a span of 11 bases. Germline CDR1 is SGHDT and CDR2 is YYEEEE. This CDR3 spans 16 amino acids. CDR3 nucleotide sequence: TGTGCCAGCAGCTTGAAGGGGGGGTACTCCTACAATGAGCAGTTCTTC. It translates to CASSLKGGYSYNEQFF.

The rearrangement joins TRBV2 to TRBJ1-1, with TRBD1 identical over 10 bases. Unmatched junction bases numbered 17, after V lost 6 bases and J lost 10 bases. The germline V gene encodes CDR1 SNHLY and CDR2 FYNNEI. This CDR3 has 16 residues. DNA for the CDR3: TGTGCCAGCAGACGAGACGCGACAGGGGGCAATTATGTAGCTTTCTTT. It translates to CASRRDATGGNYVAFF.

This sequence joins TRBV6-5 and TRBJ2-1; D gene unclear. CDR1 MNHEY and CDR2 SVGAGI come from the germline V gene. Trimming cost V 2 bases and J 7 bases, with 12 bases left between them. The CDR3 sequence is 14 residues long. This CDR3 is CASSYGGGTNEQFF. The DNA of the CDR3 is TGTGCCAGCAGTTACGGTGGCGGAACTAATGAGCAGTTCTTC.

CDR3 in amino acids: CATSDDGQGYGYTF. CDR3 in DNA: TGTGCCACCAGTGACGACGGACAGGGGTATGGCTACACCTTC. The rearrangement uses TRBV24-1 and TRBJ1-2, with 9 bases matching TRBD1. The CDR3 is 14 amino acids. In germline, CDR1 is KGHDR, CDR2 SFDVKD. V was clipped by 4 bases and J by 5 bases; unmatched bases: 4.

The gene calls are TRBV20-1 and TRBJ2-7; a possible D gene is TRBD2 (6 bases). V lost 6 bases and J lost 4, with 10 bases in between. The CDR3 loop spans 11 amino acids. Germline CDR1 DFQATT, CDR2 SNEGSKA (reference sequence). The CDR3 nucleotides read TGCAGTGCCCGGAGGGGATACGAGCAGTACTTC. Its translation is CSARRGYEQYF.

V and J are TRBV5-4 and TRBJ1-2, with 7 bases lining up with TRBD1. CDR1 SGHNT and CDR2 YYREEE come from the germline V gene (reference sequence). The J segment lost 5 bases and the V segment lost 5 bases, leaving 6 bases of the junction unmatched. The CDR3 sequence is 13 residues long. The CDR3 loop reads CASRDGTEYGYTF. CDR3 sequence (DNA): TGTGCCAGCAGGGACGGGACAGAGTATGGCTACACCTTC.

The chain links TRBV6-5 to TRBJ1-4, with a possible D match to TRBD1 (6 bases). Germline CDR1 MNHEY, CDR2 SVGAGI. Trimming took off 5 bases at V and 6 bases at J, with 16 bases between the two ends. This CDR3 comprises 15 residues. This chain's CDR3 is CASSSWGKGDEKLFF. CDR3 coding DNA: TGTGCCAGCAGTAGTTGGGGGAAGGGGGATGAAAAACTGTTTTTT.

V gene TRBV19 combines with J gene TRBJ2-5; D is unclear. CDR1 is LNHDA, CDR2 SQIVND, per germline (reference sequence). This CDR3 contains 13 residues. The V gene lost 3 bases and the J gene lost 2 bases, with 7 bases spanning the gap. CDR3 nucleotide sequence: TGTGCCAGTAGTATCTCGGGTCAAGAGACCCAGTACTTC. Amino acid sequence: CASSISGQETQYF.

This rearrangement joins TRBV28 to TRBJ2-2; 9 bases fit TRBD2. Trimming removed 2 bases from V and 5 bases from J; junction bases left unmatched: 6. The CDR3 spans 16 residues. In germline, CDR1 is MDHEN, CDR2 SYDVKM. The chain's CDR3 is CASSLIAGVGTGELFF. The CDR3 DNA is TGTGCCAGCAGTTTAATAGCGGGAGTAGGTACCGGGGAGCTGTTTTTT. Filled out from reference TRBV28 and TRBJ2-2, the complete variable domain reads DVKVTQSSRYLVKRTGEKVFLECVQDMDHENMFWYRQDPGLGLRLIYFSYDVKMKEKGDIPEGYSVSREKKERFSLILESASTNQTSMYLCASSLIAGVGTGELFFGEGSRLTVL.

This chain joins TRBV7-3 and TRBJ2-7; D possibly corresponds to TRBD1 (5 bases). Trimming left V 5 bases short and J 0 bases short, with 11 bases between. This CDR3 is built from 14 residues. CDR1 and CDR2 (germline): SGHTA, FQGTGA. CDR3 nucleotides: TGTGCCAGCAGCCCAGGGCCCGGCTCCTACGAGCAGTACTTC. Translating gives CASSPGPGSYEQYF.

The V and J genes are TRBV19 and TRBJ1-5, with TRBD1 matching over 9 bases. Germline V gene lookup returns CDR1 LNHDA and CDR2 SQIVND (reference sequence). The ends lost 7 bases at V and 3 bases at J; junction bases unmatched: 10. The CDR3 has 16 residues. In DNA, the CDR3 is TGTGCCAGTATGCAAACCGGGACAGGGATCAATCAGCCCCAGCATTTT. It codes for CASMQTGTGINQPQHF.

This rearrangement joins TRBV23-1 to TRBJ1-4, with TRBD1 identical over 9 bases. TRBV23-1 is an open reading frame whose function is uncertain. This CDR3 has 15 amino acids. V lost 1 base to trimming and J lost 7 bases; unmatched junction nucleotides: 4. Here the CDR3 reads CASSQFGTGPEKLFF. DNA of the CDR3: TGCGCCAGCAGTCAATTCGGGACAGGGCCTGAAAAACTGTTTTTT.